These 9 T cell receptor beta chains were all obtained from the same sample, sequenced in a study of blood T cell repertoires in COVID-19. Measured with immunoSEQ multiplex PCR; TCRdb has only the in-frame clones, and not every one. In the table there are around 20,000 clones, around 89% of which are singletons. The sequencing sample was made of peripheral blood. The origin of the receptors is a human donor with active COVID-19. The donor label of this sample is uncertain.

The chain joins TRBV7-9 to TRBJ2-1; D might be TRBD2 (6 bases). There are 14 residues in the CDR3. From germline, CDR1 is SEHNR and CDR2 FQNEAQ (reference sequence). V gave up 3 bases and J gave up 7 bases, with 13 bases separating them. The CDR3 spells CASSLAGIINEQFF. The CDR3 DNA sequence: TGTGCCAGCAGCTTGGCGGGAATTATTAATGAGCAGTTCTTC.

The chain joins TRBV6-2 or TRBV6-3 to TRBJ1-4; maybe TRBD1 (6 bases). Trimming took 7 bases from V and 2 from J, leaving 14 bases between them. CDR1 MNHEY and CDR2 SVGEGT come from the germline V gene. The CDR3 loop spans 15 amino acids. The CDR3 DNA reads as TGTGCCAGCACCCCAAGACAGGCTACTAATGAAAAACTGTTTTTT. As protein: CASTPRQATNEKLFF.

V is TRBV19 and J is TRBJ1-5, with D uncertain. Germline V gene sequence: CDR1 LNHDA, CDR2 SQIVND (reference sequence). Trimming shortened V by 10 bases and J by 7 bases, and 14 bases separated the two germline ends. The CDR3 extends over 12 amino acids. The CDR3 DNA reads TGTGCCACTACGGAGGGAGCCCAGCCCCAGCATTTT. This translates into CATTEGAQPQHF.

The V and J genes are TRBV9 and TRBJ2-1; TRBD2 matches 8 bases. Losses at the gene ends were 1 base for V and 7 bases for J; bases not matched to a gene: 7. Germline values: CDR1 SGDLS, CDR2 YYNGEE. The CDR3 is 15 residues long. The CDR3 DNA reads TGTGCCAGCAGCGTAAGGAGCGGGGGTAGGAATGAGCAGTTCTTC. Translation gives CASSVRSGGRNEQFF.

In this sample, this clone turned up a few times. The rearrangement joins TRBV9 to TRBJ2-7; TRBD2 aligns across 8 bases. V was clipped by 6 bases and J by 2 bases; unmatched bases: 7. Germline-derived CDR1 and CDR2 are SGDLS and YYNGEE. This CDR3 region has 14 residues. CDR3 coding DNA: TGTGCCAGCACAGCGGGAGTATCCCCCTACGAGCAGTACTTC. Protein product: CASTAGVSPYEQYF.

The chain joins TRBV6-5 to TRBJ1-6, with a weak D call TRBD1 (6 bases). CDR1 is MNHEY and CDR2 is SVGAGI in the germline V gene. The CDR3 contains 14 residues. The V end lost 6 bases, the J end lost 6 bases, and 12 bases lay between the germline ends. In DNA form, the CDR3 reads TGTGCCAGCAGAAGAGGACAGTTTAATTCACCCCTCCACTTT. As protein: CASRRGQFNSPLHF.

The chain combines TRBV10-3 with TRBJ2-5; D is perhaps TRBD2 (6 bases). The CDR3 extends over 14 amino acids. In germline, CDR1 is ENHRY, CDR2 SYGVKD. V shed 3 bases and J shed 1 base, with 9 bases lying between them. The CDR3 spells CAISDGGIQETQYF. DNA of the CDR3: TGTGCCATCAGTGACGGGGGTATCCAAGAGACCCAGTACTTC.

CDR3 residues: CASTDSPRGKESYGYTF. The CDR3 DNA is TGTGCCAGTACCGATTCCCCCAGGGGGAAAGAATCCTATGGCTACACCTTC. The chain employs TRBV19 and TRBJ1-2, with TRBD1 matching 7 bases. Germline V gives CDR1 LNHDA, CDR2 SQIVND (reference sequence). The length of the CDR3 is 17 residues. The V gene end was trimmed by 7 bases and the J gene end by 4 bases; junction bases not matched to a gene: 18.

The chain couples TRBV15 to TRBJ2-3, with TRBD1 matching 7 bases. CDR3 length equals 15 residues. Germline loops: CDR1 LNHNV, CDR2 YYDKDF (reference sequence). The ends lost 0 bases at V and 4 bases at J; junction bases unmatched: 4. The CDR3 coding sequence is TGTGCCACCAGCAGAGAGACAGGGATCGCAGATACGCAGTATTTT. Translating gives CATSRETGIADTQYF.